The 30 T cell receptor beta chains below all came from one sample that was sequenced in a study of blood T cell repertoires in COVID-19. The table came from immunoSEQ multiplex PCR; TCRdb's copy has only in-frame clones and leaves some out. The sample yields some 400,000 clones, 70% to 90% seen once. The sample comprised peripheral blood. The receptors here all came from a woman aged 60-75 years with COVID-19, enrolled during active disease.

The chain couples TRBV5-1 to TRBJ2-7; weak D call: TRBD1 (6 bases). The CDR3 runs 16 residues. Germline CDR1 and CDR2: SGHRS and YFSETQ. Trimming stripped 5 bases from V and 0 bases from J, with 18 bases between. The CDR3 loop reads CASSGSRQVVSYEQYF. The CDR3 DNA reads TGCGCCAGCAGTGGTTCTAGACAGGTGGTCTCCTACGAGCAGTACTTC. The full variable domain, with the rest looked up from reference TRBV5-1 and TRBJ2-7, is KAGVTQTPRYLIKTRGQQVTLSCSPISGHRSVSWYQQTPGQGLQFLFEYFSETQRNKGNFPGRFSGRQFSNSRSEMNVSTLELGDSALYLCASSGSRQVVSYEQYFGPGTRLTVT.

The rearrangement uses TRBV19 and TRBJ2-5; 9 nucleotides line up with TRBD1. Per germline, CDR1 LNHDA and CDR2 SQIVND (reference sequence). The CDR3 sequence is 15 residues long. Trimming took 1 base from V and 4 from J; bases not matched to a gene: 4. The CDR3 spells CASSIGGTGPETQYF. The DNA for the CDR3 is TGTGCCAGTAGTATAGGAGGGACAGGGCCAGAGACCCAGTACTTC.

In its sample, this clone was seen once. Sequence at one end of the junction differs from germline and may be a read error. The chain recombines TRBV2 with TRBJ2-4, with 7 bases aligning to TRBD1. Looked up from germline, CDR1 is SNHLY and CDR2 is FYNNEI. The CDR3 sequence is 17 residues long. The CDR3 DNA reads TGTGCCAGCAGGGAAGGACAGGTCGCTTTAGCCAAAAACATTCAGTACTTC. It is translated as CASREGQVALAKNIQYF.

This CDR3 is CASSAARVLYGYTF. The CDR3 nucleotides are TGTGCCAGCAGCGCAGCCAGGGTTCTCTATGGCTACACCTTC. This sequence joins TRBV28 and TRBJ1-2, with D possibly being TRBD1 (5 bases). The CDR3 covers 14 residues. Germline CDR1 and CDR2: MDHEN and SYDVKM. V lost 6 bases to trimming and J lost 4 bases, with 15 bases between them.

V gene TRBV18 combines with J gene TRBJ1-3; D gene ambiguous. Germline V gene data show CDR1 as KGHSH and CDR2 as LQKENI. This CDR3 has 14 residues. The V end was cut by 4 bases, the J end by 0 bases, with 7 bases between. The CDR3 is CASSQEGSGNTIYF. CDR3 nucleotide sequence: TGTGCCAGCTCACAGGAGGGCTCTGGAAACACCATATATTTT.

The chain is built from TRBV6-2 or TRBV6-3 and TRBJ1-5, with 8 bases lining up with TRBD1. This CDR3 has 16 residues. CDR1 and CDR2 (germline): MNHEY, SVGEGT. Trimming removed 5 bases from V and 2 bases from J; junction bases left unmatched: 8. CDR3 sequence: CASSEQGAPRNQPQHF. In nucleotides, the CDR3 is TGTGCCAGCAGTGAGCAGGGGGCGCCCCGCAATCAGCCCCAGCATTTT.

The chain carries TRBV28 and TRBJ2-1; TRBD2 agrees at 8 bases. V gave up 3 bases and J gave up 4 bases; unmatched junction bases: 2. This CDR3 has 14 residues. Germline V gene lookup returns CDR1 MDHEN and CDR2 SYDVKM. This CDR3 reads CASSFGGGYNEQFF. In nucleotides, the CDR3 is TGTGCCAGCAGTTTTGGCGGGGGGTACAATGAGCAGTTCTTC. Drawing the rest from reference TRBV28 and TRBJ2-1, the complete variable domain is DVKVTQSSRYLVKRTGEKVFLECVQDMDHENMFWYRQDPGLGLRLIYFSYDVKMKEKGDIPEGYSVSREKKERFSLILESASTNQTSMYLCASSFGGGYNEQFFGPGTRLTVL.

This chain connects TRBV7-6 to TRBJ2-5; 8 bases are a match to TRBD2. The length of the CDR3 is 19 residues. CDR1 and CDR2 (germline): SGHVS, FNYEAQ. The junction had 20 bases not matched to a gene; V was cut back by 2 bases and J by 6 bases. The CDR3 protein is CASSLFDGGMTGGLKTQYF. The DNA of the CDR3 is TGTGCCAGCAGCTTATTCGATGGCGGGATGACGGGGGGGCTCAAGACCCAGTACTTC.

The chain uses TRBV5-4 and TRBJ1-2; D might be TRBD1 (5 bases). The CDR3 consists of 14 residues. Trimming removed 5 bases from V and 6 bases from J, with 17 bases in between. Germline assignment: CDR1 SGHNT and CDR2 YYREEE (reference sequence). The CDR3 coding sequence is TGTGCCAGCAGTCCTGGCCAGGGCGCACATGGCTACACCTTC. Encoded protein: CASSPGQGAHGYTF.

The gene calls are TRBV7-2 and TRBJ2-7, with 7 nucleotides matching TRBD2. J lost 2 bases, V lost 5 bases, and 9 bases had no gene match. This CDR3 is built from 15 residues. Germline CDR1 and CDR2: SGHTA and FQGNSA. CDR3 in amino acids: CASSPRASGTYEQYF. CDR3 bases: TGTGCCAGCAGCCCTCGGGCTAGCGGCACCTACGAGCAGTACTTC.

This chain joins TRBV5-5 and TRBJ2-7; the match to TRBD1 covers 10 bases. The germline gives CDR1 SGHKS, CDR2 YYEKEE (reference sequence). Unmatched junction bases numbered 6, after V lost 3 bases and J lost 3 bases. This CDR3 is 15 amino acids long. For the CDR3, the DNA is TGTGCCAGCAGCTCCAGACAGGGGGCCAACTACGAGCAGTACTTC. Protein: CASSSRQGANYEQYF.

This rearrangement joins TRBV5-1 to TRBJ1-2; tentatively, D is TRBD1 (5 bases). In germline, CDR1 is SGHRS, CDR2 YFSETQ. Trimming cost V 0 bases and J 4 bases, with 10 bases left between them. CDR3 size: 14 residues. The CDR3 is CASSLDGQFYGYTF. In DNA form, the CDR3 reads TGCGCCAGCAGCTTGGACGGACAATTCTATGGCTACACCTTC.

The count of this clone is one. The chain couples TRBV9 to TRBJ2-5; tentative D call: TRBD1 (5 bases). From germline, CDR1 is SGDLS and CDR2 YYNGEE. Trimming took off 0 bases at V and 4 bases at J, with 10 bases between the two ends. There are 14 residues in the CDR3. The CDR3 is CASSVEGRAETQYF. The CDR3 DNA sequence: TGTGCCAGCAGCGTAGAGGGCAGGGCAGAGACCCAGTACTTC.

In its sample, this clone was seen once. The chain combines TRBV7-2 with TRBJ1-1; tentatively, D is TRBD1 (5 bases). The V gene lost 1 base and the J gene lost 0 bases, with 12 bases spanning the gap. Germline V CDR1 and CDR2: SGHTA, FQGNSA. This CDR3 is 16 amino acids long. The CDR3 bases are TGTGCCAGCAGCTTAGGGGGCGTTAGGATGAACACTGAAGCTTTCTTT. This codes for CASSLGGVRMNTEAFF.

The chain links TRBV4-1 to TRBJ2-5; D is ambiguous. This CDR3 is built from 15 residues. The V end was cut by 1 base, the J end by 5 bases, with 14 bases between. Germline loops: CDR1 MGHRA, CDR2 YSYEKL. The chain's CDR3 is CASSQGDRLGETQYF. CDR3 in DNA: TGCGCCAGCAGCCAAGGAGATAGACTCGGTGAGACCCAGTACTTC.

The genes are TRBV25-1 and TRBJ2-1, with TRBD1 matching over 7 bases. The CDR3 loop spans 12 amino acids. Germline loops: CDR1 MGHDK, CDR2 SYGVNS. Trimming at V came to 3 bases and at J to 10 bases, leaving 3 bases not matched to a gene. The CDR3 coding sequence is TGTGCCAGCAGTGACCAGGGGGTCGAGCAGTTCTTC. It encodes CASSDQGVEQFF.

The V gene is TRBV27, the J gene TRBJ2-4; D may be TRBD2 (7 bases). The CDR3 sequence is 14 residues long. V lost 0 bases, J lost 7 bases, and 10 bases lay in between. Germline V gene sequence: CDR1 MNHEY, CDR2 SMNVEV (reference sequence). The CDR3, as DNA: TGTGCCAGCAGTTTATCAGGGGGGGGCAACATTCAGTACTTC. Translation: CASSLSGGGNIQYF.

The chain is built from TRBV19 and TRBJ1-1; maybe TRBD1 (5 bases). Germline V CDR1 and CDR2: LNHDA, SQIVND (reference sequence). Trimming left V 5 bases short and J 4 bases short, with 11 bases between. This CDR3 spans 13 amino acids. Here the CDR3 reads CASSPFQGTEAFF. CDR3 bases: TGTGCCAGTAGTCCCTTCCAGGGCACTGAAGCTTTCTTT.

This chain connects TRBV19 to TRBJ1-2, with D possibly matching TRBD1 (5 bases). The CDR3 covers 15 residues. V shed 9 bases and J shed 0 bases, with 17 bases lying between them. CDR1 and CDR2 (germline): LNHDA, SQIVND (reference sequence). Written as DNA, the CDR3 is TGTGCCAGCAGACCCCAGGGCACACCTAACTATGGCTACACCTTC. Residues: CASRPQGTPNYGYTF.

This chain connects TRBV2 to TRBJ2-3, with D perhaps TRBD1 (5 bases). The CDR3 contains 14 residues. Germline loops: CDR1 SNHLY, CDR2 FYNNEI. Trimming took 5 bases from V and 6 from J, leaving 15 bases between them. The CDR3 coding sequence is TGTGCCAGCAGTAGGACATCCTCCAGGGATACGCAGTATTTT. Translating gives CASSRTSSRDTQYF.

This chain joins TRBV10-3 and TRBJ2-3, with TRBD2 identical over 13 bases. Germline values: CDR1 ENHRY, CDR2 SYGVKD. The CDR3 is 20 amino acids. V lost 4 bases to trimming and J lost 3 bases; unmatched junction nucleotides: 16. Written as DNA, the CDR3 is TGTGCCATCAGTGCTCCGACTAGCGGGGGGTCCCTTTCTTTAACAGATACGCAGTATTTT. This gives the protein CAISAPTSGGSLSLTDTQYF.

In this sample, this clone turned up a few times. The V and J genes are TRBV5-4 and TRBJ1-1; D remains unclear. Deletions cut 4 bases from V and 8 bases from J, with 12 bases between. This CDR3 has 12 residues. Germline V gene sequence: CDR1 SGHNT, CDR2 YYREEE (reference sequence). CDR3 in DNA: TGTGCCAGCAGCAACGTAGCGGGAGAAGCTTTCTTT. Amino acids: CASSNVAGEAFF.

The rearrangement uses TRBV18 and TRBJ2-1; 8 bases align to TRBD1. CDR3 size: 15 residues. Per germline, CDR1 KGHSH and CDR2 LQKENI. The V gene end was trimmed by 4 bases and the J gene end by 7 bases; junction bases not matched to a gene: 9. The CDR3 is CASSLAAGGWNEQFF. The CDR3 nucleotides are TGTGCCAGCTCACTGGCGGCAGGGGGCTGGAATGAGCAGTTCTTC.

The chain couples TRBV19 to TRBJ1-2; TRBD1 matches 9 bases. V lost 8 bases to trimming and J lost 0 bases; unmatched junction nucleotides: 13. The CDR3 is 17 residues long. The germline gives CDR1 LNHDA, CDR2 SQIVND (reference sequence). CDR3 bases: TGTGCCAGTCATCCGGACAGGGGCTCGAAAGCTAACTATGGCTACACCTTC. Amino acids: CASHPDRGSKANYGYTF.

The chain has TRBV3-1 (or the pseudogene TRBV3-2) and TRBJ2-7; maybe TRBD1 (6 bases). Germline-derived CDR1 and CDR2 are LGHDT and YNNKEL (reference sequence). V lost 8 bases and J 0 bases, leaving 17 bases between the germline ends. This CDR3 is 15 amino acids long. Here the CDR3 DNA reads TGTGCCAGCGCCCGGGGACAAGGATCCTCCTACGAGCAGTACTTC. Translation gives CASARGQGSSYEQYF.

This clone was counted once. The chain joins TRBV5-1 to TRBJ2-5; 9 nucleotides line up with TRBD1. There are 14 residues in the CDR3. The V gene end was trimmed by 4 bases and the J gene end by 5 bases; junction bases not matched to a gene: 6. Germline CDR1 SGHRS, CDR2 YFSETQ. The CDR3 loop reads CASSLGTGRETQYF. The CDR3 region has the DNA TGCGCCAGCAGCCTGGGGACAGGGAGGGAGACCCAGTACTTC.

The chain carries TRBV2 and TRBJ1-4; D is ambiguous. V lost 3 bases to trimming and J lost 4 bases, with 6 bases between them. Germline CDR1 and CDR2: SNHLY and FYNNEI. CDR3 length equals 13 residues. For the CDR3, the DNA is TGTGCCAGCAGTGAGTACAGTAATGAAAAACTGTTTTTT. Translated, it gives CASSEYSNEKLFF.

This chain links TRBV7-2 with TRBJ2-7; tentative D call: TRBD2 (7 bases). V lost 4 bases and J lost 3, with 25 bases in between. CDR3 length: 18 residues. Germline V gene sequence: CDR1 SGHTA, CDR2 FQGNSA. CDR3 sequence (DNA): TGTGCCAGCAGCTCCTTAGGGGGGGCGAGGACGTCCGGCTACGAGCAGTACTTC. This codes for CASSSLGGARTSGYEQYF.

The chain recombines TRBV6-1 with TRBJ2-3; 9 bases match TRBD2. Germline CDR1 reads MNHNS; CDR2 reads SASEGT. CDR3 length equals 15 residues. V trimming: 3 bases; J trimming: 4 bases; junction bases outside the gene matches: 5. The CDR3 reads CASSDGGGASDTQYF. CDR3 DNA: TGTGCCAGCAGTGATGGCGGGGGGGCCTCAGATACGCAGTATTTT.

The CDR3 DNA reads TGTGCCAGCGGAACAGGGATCCAAGAGACCCAGTACTTC. It specifies CASGTGIQETQYF. This chain connects TRBV9 to TRBJ2-5; weak D call: TRBD1 (6 bases). The CDR3 runs 13 residues. CDR1 is SGDLS and CDR2 is YYNGEE in the germline V gene. V was trimmed by 7 bases and J by 1 base, leaving 11 bases between them.